This TCR beta chain is from a study of blood T cell repertoires in COVID-19. On the study more broadly: The United States, Italy and Spain were the sources of the acute and convalescent COVID-19 samples.

Methods used by the authors: From reference gene primer amplification, estimates of nucleated cell counts were derived. Sequencing used immunoSEQ multiplex PCR; TCRdb keeps in-frame clones, though not all of them. The V and J calls and the clone size are those of that table, but D and trimming were determined from the DNA. The sample holds approximately 210,000 clones, 88% seen once. Germline trimming cut 4 bases from V and 6 bases from J; bases unmatched to any gene: 7. This CDR3 spans 16 amino acids. The V gene's germline CDR1 is MNHEY and CDR2 SVGEGT. V is TRBV6-2 or TRBV6-3 and J is TRBJ2-1, with 12 bases matching TRBD2. Sequencing used peripheral blood. The receptor was isolated from a man aged 65-85 years with acute or convalescent COVID-19. DNA of the CDR3: TGTGCCAGCAGTTCTCTAGCGGGAGGGTCTGGCAATGAGCAGTTCTTC. This sequence encodes CASSSLAGGSGNEQFF.